The sequence of this T cell receptor (beta chain) was determined in a study of blood T cell repertoires in COVID-19. Study-wide background: The United States, Italy and Spain provided the acute and convalescent COVID-19 samples. Nucleic acid was either cDNA or gDNA, and it came from T cells, B-cell-depleted T cells, or PBMCs.

In the original workflow: Nucleated cell counts were estimated from reference gene primer amplification. The data were produced by immunoSEQ multiplex PCR, yet TCRdb's version contains in-frame clones alone and is incomplete. V and J calls and clone size come straight from that table; D and trimming were deduced from the DNA. This table has about 55,000 clones, approximately 90% appearing once. The germline gives CDR1 KGHDR, CDR2 SFDVKD. V gave up 4 bases and J gave up 7 bases; unmatched junction bases: 5. This CDR3 contains 16 residues. The chain links TRBV24-1 to TRBJ2-1; 14 nucleotides match TRBD2. The source of this sequence is a man in his forties or fifties with acute or convalescent COVID-19. The sequenced sample was peripheral blood. CDR3 amino acids: CATSEGTSGRGNEQFF. CDR3 bases: TGTGCCACCAGTGAAGGGACTAGCGGGAGAGGAAATGAGCAGTTCTTC.